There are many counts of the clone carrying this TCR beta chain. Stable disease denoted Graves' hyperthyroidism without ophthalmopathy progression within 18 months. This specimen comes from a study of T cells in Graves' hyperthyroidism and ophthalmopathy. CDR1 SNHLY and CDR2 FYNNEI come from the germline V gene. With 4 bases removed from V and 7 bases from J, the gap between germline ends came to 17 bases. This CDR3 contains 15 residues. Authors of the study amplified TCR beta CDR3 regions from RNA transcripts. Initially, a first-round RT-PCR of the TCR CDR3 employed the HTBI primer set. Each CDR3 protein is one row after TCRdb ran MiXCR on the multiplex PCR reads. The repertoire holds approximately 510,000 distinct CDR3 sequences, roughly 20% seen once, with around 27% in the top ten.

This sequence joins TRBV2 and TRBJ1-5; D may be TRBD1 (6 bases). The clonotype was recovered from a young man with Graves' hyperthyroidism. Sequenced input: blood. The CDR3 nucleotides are TGTGCCAGCAGTGGCCGGCAGGGGACGGGGCAGCCCCAGCATTTT. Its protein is CASSGRQGTGQPQHF. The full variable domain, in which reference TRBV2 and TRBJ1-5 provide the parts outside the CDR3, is EPEVTQTPSHQVTQMGQEVILRCVPISNHLYFYWYRQILGQKVEFLVSFYNNEISEKSEIFDDQFSVERPDGSNFTLKIRSTKLEDSAMYFCASSGRQGTGQPQHFGDGTRLSIL.